What follows are 23 T cell receptor beta chains derived from one specimen sequenced in a study of cytotoxic CD8 clonotypes in ibrutinib-treated CLL. Repertoires were generated with immunoSEQ multiplex PCR, while TCRdb's copy carries only in-frame clones and drops some. The sample lists roughly 180,000 clones, approximately 84% occurring once. Specimen: PBMCs, collected after 24 months of ibrutinib treatment. The origin of the receptors is a human donor with chronic lymphocytic leukemia.

The chain uses TRBV19 and TRBJ1-1; no definite D call. This CDR3 is 11 amino acids long. The germline V and J ends were trimmed by 7 bases and 4 bases, with 7 bases remaining between them. Germline CDR1 LNHDA, CDR2 SQIVND (reference sequence). The CDR3 loop reads CASTGLTEAFF. The CDR3 DNA sequence: TGTGCCAGTACTGGGCTCACTGAAGCTTTCTTT. The full variable domain, rest sourced from reference TRBV19 and TRBJ1-1, is DGGITQSPKYLFRKEGQNVTLSCEQNLNHDAMYWYRQDPGQGLRLIYYSQIVNDFQKGDIAEGYSVSREKKESFPLTVTSAQKNPTAFYLCASTGLTEAFFGQGTRLTVV.

Comment on this clone: This same CDR3 is encoded by further DNA sequences in the sample. The V and J genes are TRBV6-1 and TRBJ1-4; no clear D gene. Deletions cut 2 bases from V and 8 bases from J, with 6 bases between. In germline, CDR1 is MNHNS, CDR2 SASEGT. The CDR3 spans 12 residues. Written as DNA, the CDR3 is TGTGCCAGCAGTGAACTCGGGGAAAAACTGTTTTTT. Protein: CASSELGEKLFF.

The chain has TRBV6-5 and TRBJ1-1, with a possible D match to TRBD1 (6 bases). Between the trimmed V and J ends, which lost 6 bases and 10 bases, there was a span of 21 bases. Germline V gene data show CDR1 as MNHEY and CDR2 as SVGAGI. The CDR3 sequence is 14 residues long. The CDR3 DNA reads TGTGCCAGCAGCTCCACGGGGGGCAGGGATTTAGCTTTCTTT. It specifies CASSSTGGRDLAFF.

As to this clone: One junction end disagrees with the germline gene, perhaps due to a read error. The J gene is TRBJ2-5, the V gene TRBV6-1; 8 bases map to TRBD2. Germline V gene data show CDR1 as MNHNS and CDR2 as SASEGT. This CDR3 is 16 amino acids long. The DNA of the CDR3 is TGTGCCAGCAGTGATCATTCGGGAGGGGGACAAGGGACCCAGTACTTC. Protein product: CASSDHSGGGQGTQYF.

The genes are TRBV9 and TRBJ2-1; the match to TRBD2 covers 12 bases. Looked up from germline, CDR1 is SGDLS and CDR2 is YYNGEE. The CDR3 is 16 residues long. With 3 bases clipped from V and 5 bases from J, the junction kept 6 bases outside the gene matches. CDR3 region: CASSAHLAGGNNEQFF. CDR3 nucleotide sequence: TGTGCCAGCAGCGCTCACCTAGCGGGAGGGAACAATGAGCAGTTCTTC.

V and J are TRBV6-5 and TRBJ2-2; possibly TRBD1 for D (6 bases). Germline V gene lookup returns CDR1 MNHEY and CDR2 SVGAGI. The CDR3 is 15 residues long. V was clipped by 2 bases and J by 7 bases, with 14 bases between them. DNA of the CDR3: TGTGCCAGCAGTTACAGGCAGGGGTGGGGCGGGGAGCTGTTTTTT. As protein: CASSYRQGWGGELFF.

This clone was seen just once. The J gene is TRBJ2-1, the V gene TRBV19; D not resolved. The CDR3 totals 15 residues. The V gene's germline CDR1 is LNHDA and CDR2 SQIVND (reference sequence). Trimming left V 2 bases short and J 6 bases short, with 14 bases between. CDR3 coding DNA: TGTGCCAGTAGTATAAATGATCTTTCGTCCAATGAGCAGTTCTTC. This gives the protein CASSINDLSSNEQFF.

V gene TRBV18 combines with J gene TRBJ1-5, with a weak D call TRBD1 (5 bases). V was shortened by 6 bases and J by 7 bases, with 19 bases between the two germline ends. Germline V gene sequence: CDR1 KGHSH, CDR2 LQKENI. This CDR3 has 15 residues. CDR3 protein: CASSAPGGEGQPQHF. CDR3 sequence (DNA): TGTGCCAGCTCTGCTCCGGGGGGGGAAGGGCAGCCCCAGCATTTT.

The chain joins TRBV11-2 to TRBJ1-6; no clear D. Looked up from germline, CDR1 is SGHAT and CDR2 is FQNNGV. The CDR3 length is 14 residues. V was trimmed by 2 bases and J by 8 bases, leaving 10 bases between them. CDR3 region: CASSLQPEDSPLHF. CDR3 sequence (DNA): TGTGCCAGCAGCTTACAGCCAGAGGATTCACCCCTCCACTTT.

The chain carries TRBV7-8 and TRBJ1-3, with D unresolved. The CDR3 is made up of 15 amino acids. Trimming pared 3 bases from V and 4 bases from J, leaving 13 bases between. Germline CDR1 reads SGHVS; CDR2 reads FQNEAQ. CDR3 loop: CASSFSETRGNTIYF. In nucleotides, the CDR3 is TGTGCCAGCAGCTTTTCTGAAACGAGAGGAAACACCATATATTTT.

The chain joins TRBV27 to TRBJ1-5; 7 bases fit TRBD1. Germline lookup yields CDR1 MNHEY and CDR2 SMNVEV (reference sequence). V shed 5 bases, J shed 7 bases, and the junction held 11 bases outside the gene matches. This CDR3 has 15 amino acids. The CDR3 loop reads CASSPPTGLGQPQHF. DNA of the CDR3: TGTGCCAGCAGTCCCCCGACAGGGCTTGGACAGCCCCAGCATTTT.

The chain has TRBV6-1 and TRBJ2-7; D unresolved. This CDR3 has 11 residues. V was pared by 5 bases and J by 4 bases, with 6 bases between. From germline, CDR1 is MNHNS and CDR2 SASEGT. The CDR3 DNA reads as TGTGCCAGCAGTACATTTTACGAGCAGTACTTC. Protein: CASSTFYEQYF.

This chain joins TRBV7-9 and TRBJ1-2, with TRBD1 as a possible D gene (6 bases). The CDR3 covers 14 residues. CDR1 SEHNR and CDR2 FQNEAQ come from the germline V gene (reference sequence). V gave up 5 bases and J gave up 2 bases, with 12 bases separating them. In nucleotides, the CDR3 is TGTGCCAGCAGCACCCTCGGACAGAACTATGGCTACACCTTC. It specifies CASSTLGQNYGYTF.

This sequence joins TRBV10-2 and TRBJ1-4; no definite D call. Germline CDR1 is WSHSY and CDR2 is SAAADI. The CDR3 is made up of 15 amino acids. V lost 3 bases and J 2 bases, leaving 10 bases between the germline ends. CDR3 nucleotide sequence: TGCGCCAGCAGTGATGGAGGCGGCACTAATGAAAAACTGTTTTTT. This codes for CASSDGGGTNEKLFF.

This rearrangement joins TRBV7-8 to TRBJ1-4, with unresolved D. CDR1 is SGHVS, CDR2 FQNEAQ, per germline. Trimming pared 5 bases from V and 10 bases from J, leaving 20 bases between. The length of the CDR3 is 15 residues. In DNA, the CDR3 is TGTGCCAGCAGCGTGGGGAGGACCACCTCTGGAAAACTGTTTTTT. It yields the protein CASSVGRTTSGKLFF.

The rearrangement links TRBV7-2 to TRBJ2-7, with 8 bases aligning to TRBD2. The CDR3 is made up of 16 amino acids. Germline CDR1 is SGHTA and CDR2 is FQGNSA. The V and J ends lost 0 bases and 3 bases, in that order; junction bases with no gene match: 7. This chain's CDR3 is CASSLARTSSLYEQYF. Here the CDR3 DNA reads TGTGCCAGCAGCTTAGCCCGGACTAGCTCACTCTACGAGCAGTACTTC.

This clone was detected a few times. The chain has TRBV6-1 and TRBJ1-1; possible D gene TRBD1, 5 bases. Germline V lookup: CDR1 MNHNS, CDR2 SASEGT. The CDR3 length is 13 residues. V was clipped by 2 bases and J by 7 bases, with 11 bases between them. The CDR3 protein is CASSEWFQGEAFF. Written as DNA, the CDR3 is TGTGCCAGCAGTGAATGGTTTCAGGGTGAAGCTTTCTTT.

V and J are TRBV19 and TRBJ2-5; D ambiguous. The V and J ends lost 6 bases and 4 bases respectively, with 0 bases between them. This CDR3 has 9 residues. Germline V gives CDR1 LNHDA, CDR2 SQIVND (reference sequence). As DNA, the CDR3 is TGTGCCAGTAGAGAGACCCAGTACTTC. Amino acids: CASRETQYF. Complete variable domain (other parts from reference TRBV19 and TRBJ2-5): DGGITQSPKYLFRKEGQNVTLSCEQNLNHDAMYWYRQDPGQGLRLIYYSQIVNDFQKGDIAEGYSVSREKKESFPLTVTSAQKNPTAFYLCASRETQYFGPGTRLLVL.

The CDR3 nucleotides are TGTGCCAGCAGCTTAACGCGTAGCGGGAGTGGGGCAGATACGCAGTATTTT. It yields the protein CASSLTRSGSGADTQYF. The chain carries TRBV7-3 and TRBJ2-3, with TRBD2 identical over 9 bases. The CDR3 totals 17 residues. The germline V gene encodes CDR1 SGHTA and CDR2 FQGTGA. V lost 0 bases to trimming and J lost 4 bases; unmatched junction nucleotides: 8.

The V and J genes are TRBV6-1 and TRBJ1-5, with a weak D call TRBD1 (6 bases). This CDR3 comprises 14 residues. V shed 4 bases and J shed 4 bases, with 11 bases lying between them. Germline values: CDR1 MNHNS, CDR2 SASEGT. CDR3 region: CASSVDSVNQPQHF. CDR3 DNA: TGTGCCAGCAGTGTGGACAGTGTTAATCAGCCCCAGCATTTT.

The V call is TRBV15, the J call TRBJ2-2; TRBD2 matches at 12 bases. CDR3 length equals 18 residues. V dropped 0 bases and J dropped 4; count of bases not matched to a gene: 6. Germline CDR1 and CDR2: LNHNV and YYDKDF (reference sequence). DNA for the CDR3: TGTGCCACCAGCAGAGAGGGACTAGCGGGCTTCGTCACCGGGGAGCTGTTTTTT. Translated: CATSREGLAGFVTGELFF.

This chain connects TRBV5-1 to TRBJ2-3, with D uncertain. V shed 4 bases and J shed 0 bases, with 6 bases lying between them. The CDR3 has 13 amino acids. Germline CDR1 is SGHRS and CDR2 is YFSETQ. The CDR3 spells CASSRVSTDTQYF. The CDR3 DNA reads TGCGCCAGCAGCCGGGTCAGCACAGATACGCAGTATTTT.

The chain carries TRBV23-1 and TRBJ2-7, with D uncertain. TRBV23-1 is sorted into the ORF group, with uncertain function. V lost 3 bases, J lost 6 bases, and 15 bases lay in between. The CDR3 has 14 residues. CDR3 sequence: CASSHITPPLEQYF. CDR3 DNA sequence: TGCGCCAGCAGTCATATAACGCCGCCGCTCGAGCAGTACTTC.